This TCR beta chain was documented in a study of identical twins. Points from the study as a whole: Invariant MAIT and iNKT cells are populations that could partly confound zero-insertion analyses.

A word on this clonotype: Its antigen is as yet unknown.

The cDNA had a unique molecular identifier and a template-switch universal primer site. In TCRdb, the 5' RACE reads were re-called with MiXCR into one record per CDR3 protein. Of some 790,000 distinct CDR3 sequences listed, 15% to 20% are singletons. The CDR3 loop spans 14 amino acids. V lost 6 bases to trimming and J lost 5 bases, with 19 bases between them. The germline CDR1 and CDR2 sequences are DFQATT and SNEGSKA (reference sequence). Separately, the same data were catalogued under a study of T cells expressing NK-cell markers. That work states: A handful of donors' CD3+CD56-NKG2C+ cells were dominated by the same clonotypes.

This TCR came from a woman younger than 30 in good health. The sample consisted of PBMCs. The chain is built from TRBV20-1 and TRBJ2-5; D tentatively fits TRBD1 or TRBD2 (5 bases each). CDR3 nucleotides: TGCAGTGCCCGTAAGGGCGAGGGGCGTGAGACCCAGTACTTC. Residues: CSARKGEGRETQYF.